This TCR beta chain derives from a study of shared clonotypes between healthy human individuals. Whole-study results and caveats: Sorted-subset sequencing, rarefaction showed, was incomplete despite large depth. Estimated richness values were generally larger in naive subsets than in memory subsets.

Sequencing was performed with immunoSEQ multiplex PCR; in TCRdb, only in-frame clones are kept and a portion is missing. The sample carries about 2 million clones, approximately 95% recorded once. Notes on this clone: Its target is unknown.

Naive CD8 isolation took CD45RO-negative cells positively selected for CCR7 and excluded terminally differentiated effector memory CD45RA+ cells. There were no recent acute infections or vaccinations among the donors, who were healthy HIV-negative adults. Trimming shortened V by 5 bases and J by 1 base, and 14 bases separated the two germline ends. The CDR3 spans 15 residues. The germline CDR1 and CDR2 sequences are LGHNA and YSLEER. This TCR was sampled from a man younger than 35 in good health. This chain connects TRBV4-3 to TRBJ1-1; a weak D match, TRBD1 (6 bases). What was sequenced was naive CD8+ T cells sorted from blood. CDR3 nucleotides: TGCGCCAGCAGCACCCGACAGGACCCGAACACTGAAGCTTTCTTT. It translates to CASSTRQDPNTEAFF.